Below are 23 T cell receptor beta chains sequenced from a single sample in a study of blood T cell repertoires in COVID-19 (dated by TCRdb to the early 2020s). Receptor amplification or capture employed the immunoSEQ multiplex PCR assay. TCRdb took this table from immuneACCESS and kept in-frame rearrangements with V and J called. Such tables lack part of the clones; where checked against another copy, unresolved V genes explain under half of the gap, and the rest is unexplained. For this sample the table gives around 85,000 clones, of which around 88% were detected only once. The ten largest clones take up 5% to 6% of the sample. The sample taken for sequencing was peripheral blood. The source is a man in his 60s with acute or convalescent COVID-19.

The V and J genes are TRBV4-2 and TRBJ1-2, with a possible D match to TRBD1 (6 bases). CDR3 length: 15 amino acids. V was clipped by 0 bases and J by 6 bases, with 14 bases between them. CDR1 LGHNA and CDR2 YNFKEQ come from the germline V gene. The CDR3 DNA reads TGTGCCAGCAGCCAAGATCCAACAGGGCGTGATGGCTACACCTTC. Translating it yields CASSQDPTGRDGYTF.

The chain couples TRBV27 to TRBJ2-3; 11 bases map to TRBD2. The CDR3 length is 14 residues. Germline trimming cut 8 bases from V and 8 bases from J; bases unmatched to any gene: 9. CDR1 and CDR2 from the germline V gene are MNHEY and SMNVEV (reference sequence). The CDR3 protein is CASATLAGVPTQYF. In DNA form, the CDR3 reads TGTGCCAGCGCCACACTAGCGGGGGTCCCTACGCAGTATTTT.

The chain recombines TRBV5-1 with TRBJ1-1; D is possibly TRBD1 (5 bases). The CDR3 is 14 residues long. Germline loops: CDR1 SGHRS, CDR2 YFSETQ. Trimming left V 0 bases short and J 3 bases short, with 9 bases between. CDR3 protein: CASSLGGLDTEAFF. The CDR3 bases are TGCGCCAGCAGCTTGGGGGGCTTGGACACTGAAGCTTTCTTT.

V usage is TRBV6-5 and J usage is TRBJ1-2; D is ambiguous. CDR1 is MNHEY, CDR2 SVGAGI, per germline. The V end was cut by 0 bases, the J end by 7 bases, with 12 bases between. There are 14 residues in the CDR3. The CDR3 nucleotides read TGTGCCAGCAGTTACTCGTCGCCAGGAGGTGGCTACACCTTC. Translating it yields CASSYSSPGGGYTF.

The CDR3 coding sequence is TGTGCCAGCAGCTTAGGAAGGGGTGGCAGGGTGAACACTGAAGCTTTCTTT. This sequence encodes CASSLGRGGRVNTEAFF. The chain links TRBV11-2 to TRBJ1-1; D perhaps matches TRBD1 (5 bases). This CDR3 contains 17 residues. Germline lookup yields CDR1 SGHAT and CDR2 FQNNGV. Between the trimmed V and J ends, which lost 1 base and 0 bases, there was a span of 15 bases.

The chain employs TRBV29-1 and TRBJ2-1; a weak D match, TRBD2 (6 bases). The germline V gene has CDR1 SQVTM and CDR2 ANQGSEA. The CDR3 has 15 residues. The V and J ends lost 0 bases and 12 bases respectively, with 21 bases between them. The DNA of the CDR3 is TGCAGCGTTGAAGAGGGGGGTATAGGACTTGTTGGGCAGTTCTTC. Protein product: CSVEEGGIGLVGQFF.

V and J are TRBV5-6 and TRBJ1-1; TRBD1 agrees at 9 bases. CDR1 and CDR2 (germline): SGHDT, YYEEEE. This CDR3 contains 15 residues. J gave up 4 bases and V 4 bases, and 8 bases lay outside the gene matches. CDR3 in DNA: TGTGCCAGCAGCATTCCGGGACAGGGAGGCACTGAAGCTTTCTTT. Its translation: CASSIPGQGGTEAFF.

The V and J genes are TRBV5-4 and TRBJ1-2; 8 bases agree with TRBD1. Germline CDR1 SGHNT, CDR2 YYREEE (reference sequence). With 0 bases clipped from V and 4 bases from J, the junction kept 8 bases outside the gene matches. The CDR3 is 16 residues long. The chain's CDR3 is CASSLEPTGVGYGYTF. The CDR3 DNA reads TGTGCCAGCAGCTTGGAACCGACAGGGGTTGGCTATGGCTACACCTTC.

The rearrangement links TRBV18 to TRBJ2-1; D is perhaps TRBD1 (6 bases). The CDR3 covers 11 residues. Trimming shortened V by 6 bases and J by 10 bases, and 10 bases separated the two germline ends. Germline values: CDR1 KGHSH, CDR2 LQKENI. The CDR3 protein is CASSPDREQFF. Here the CDR3 DNA reads TGTGCCAGCTCTCCCGACAGGGAGCAGTTCTTC. Combining the CDR3 with reference TRBV18 and TRBJ2-1 gives the whole variable domain NAGVMQNPRHLVRRRGQEARLRCSPMKGHSHVYWYRQLPEEGLKFMVYLQKENIIDESGMPKERFSAEFPKEGPSILRIQQVVRGDSAAYFCASSPDREQFFGPGTRLTVL.

The chain recombines TRBV5-8 with TRBJ1-1, with 7 bases matching TRBD1. Per the germline V gene, CDR1 is SGHTS and CDR2 is YDEGEE. The CDR3 length is 14 residues. The ends lost 4 bases at V and 5 bases at J; junction bases unmatched: 8. CDR3 DNA: TGTGCCAGCAGCATAACAGGGGTTGGAACTGAAGCTTTCTTT. It yields the protein CASSITGVGTEAFF.

The chain employs TRBV10-3 and TRBJ1-5, with 7 bases aligning to TRBD1. CDR1 and CDR2 (germline): ENHRY, SYGVKD. The CDR3 has 16 residues. Germline trimming cut 4 bases from V and 2 bases from J; bases unmatched to any gene: 8. The CDR3: CAISASDRPGNQPQHF. In nucleotides, the CDR3 is TGTGCCATCAGTGCATCGGACAGGCCCGGCAATCAGCCCCAGCATTTT.

This clone appeared a few times. The V gene is TRBV2, the J gene TRBJ2-2; the D gene is possibly TRBD1 (5 bases). V lost 3 bases and J 7 bases, leaving 9 bases between the germline ends. This CDR3 is 13 amino acids long. Germline V gene data show CDR1 as SNHLY and CDR2 as FYNNEI. CDR3 sequence (DNA): TGTGCCAGCAGTGATTCAGGGTACGGGGAGCTGTTTTTT. It yields the protein CASSDSGYGELFF.

The gene calls are TRBV7-9 and TRBJ1-6; 9 bases fit TRBD1. Germline V gene lookup returns CDR1 SEHNR and CDR2 FQNEAQ (reference sequence). V was pared by 5 bases and J by 7 bases, with 3 bases of the junction left unmatched. This CDR3 has 14 residues. The CDR3 spells CASSEDRGNSPLHF. In DNA form, the CDR3 reads TGTGCCAGCAGCGAAGACAGGGGGAATTCACCCCTCCACTTT.

The V and J genes are TRBV6-4 and TRBJ1-2; no definite D call. The CDR3 is made up of 16 amino acids. Germline CDR1 and CDR2: MRHNA and SNTAGT. V was trimmed by 4 bases and J by 0 bases, leaving 15 bases between them. In nucleotides, the CDR3 is TGTGCCAGCAGTGGCGAATCAGGATTAGCTAACTATGGCTACACCTTC. Encoded protein: CASSGESGLANYGYTF.

The V gene is TRBV5-6, the J gene TRBJ1-2; 9 positions match TRBD1. The CDR3 is made up of 16 amino acids. Germline CDR1 reads SGHDT; CDR2 reads YYEEEE. V lost 4 bases to trimming and J lost 4 bases; unmatched junction nucleotides: 11. The CDR3 region is CASSTEPGQGGYGYTF. DNA of the CDR3: TGTGCCAGCAGCACGGAGCCGGGACAGGGAGGCTATGGCTACACCTTC.

The genes are TRBV18 and TRBJ1-2, with D perhaps matching TRBD1 (6 bases). V dropped 1 base and J dropped 4 bases, with 13 bases sitting between them. Germline CDR1 and CDR2: KGHSH and LQKENI. The CDR3 has 15 amino acids. The CDR3 DNA sequence: TGTGCCAGCTCACCACAGCCTGGACAGCTCTATGGCTACACCTTC. This codes for CASSPQPGQLYGYTF.

This chain connects TRBV6-5 to TRBJ1-1; D gene ambiguous. Trimming left V 6 bases short and J 1 base short, with 15 bases between. CDR3 length equals 15 residues. Per germline, CDR1 MNHEY and CDR2 SVGAGI. The CDR3: CASSLDGEANTEAFF. The CDR3 DNA sequence: TGTGCCAGCAGCCTTGACGGGGAGGCGAACACTGAAGCTTTCTTT.

This clone was seen only once. This chain joins TRBV9 and TRBJ2-5; D may be TRBD2 (6 bases). Germline lookup yields CDR1 SGDLS and CDR2 YYNGEE. The CDR3 is made up of 13 amino acids. Trimming took 3 bases from V and 5 from J, leaving 11 bases between them. CDR3 loop: CASSGSGGETQYF. CDR3 DNA: TGTGCCAGCAGCGGGAGTGGAGGGGAGACCCAGTACTTC.

V is TRBV27 and J is TRBJ2-5; 7 bases agree with TRBD2. V shed 3 bases, J shed 4 bases, and the junction held 5 bases outside the gene matches. The V gene's germline CDR1 is MNHEY and CDR2 SMNVEV (reference sequence). The CDR3 sequence is 14 residues long. The CDR3 protein is CASSFSGGRETQYF. In DNA form, the CDR3 reads TGTGCCAGCAGTTTTTCGGGGGGTAGAGAGACCCAGTACTTC.

This chain joins TRBV27 and TRBJ1-5; TRBD1 agrees at 10 bases. The V gene end was trimmed by 4 bases and the J gene end by 9 bases; junction bases not matched to a gene: 9. The CDR3 is 15 amino acids. The V gene's germline CDR1 is MNHEY and CDR2 SMNVEV (reference sequence). CDR3 residues: CASSSQGQGLVPQHF. For the CDR3, the DNA is TGTGCCAGCAGTTCGCAGGGACAGGGGTTGGTGCCCCAGCATTTT.

The chain employs TRBV5-5 and TRBJ1-5; D is unresolved. The CDR3 totals 14 residues. Germline-derived CDR1 and CDR2 are SGHKS and YYEKEE (reference sequence). V shed 0 bases and J shed 3 bases, with 7 bases lying between them. DNA of the CDR3: TGTGCCAGCAGCTTGGACAGCTACAATCAGCCCCAGCATTTT. Its translation: CASSLDSYNQPQHF.

J is TRBJ1-1 and V is TRBV7-2, with 9 bases matching TRBD1. The J segment lost 10 bases and the V segment lost 7 bases, leaving 10 bases of the junction unmatched. The CDR3 is made up of 13 amino acids. Germline loops: CDR1 SGHTA, CDR2 FQGNSA. The CDR3 sequence is CASTSQGASLAFF. In DNA form, the CDR3 reads TGTGCCAGCACTTCACAGGGGGCTTCGTTAGCTTTCTTT.

The J gene is TRBJ2-1, the V gene TRBV9, with 10 bases identical to TRBD1. V dropped 3 bases and J dropped 6; count of bases not matched to a gene: 9. The CDR3 spans 16 residues. Germline V gives CDR1 SGDLS, CDR2 YYNGEE. CDR3 amino acids: CASSGGQGVVANEQFF. The CDR3 DNA reads TGTGCCAGCAGCGGCGGACAGGGGGTGGTCGCCAATGAGCAGTTCTTC.